This is a list of T cell receptor beta chains from one sample in a study of shared clonotypes between healthy human individuals. Sequenced by immunoSEQ multiplex PCR; TCRdb stores in-frame clones only, minus some. The table lists 1.4 million to 1.5 million clones, about 96% of them singletons. The sequencing sample was made of naive CD4+ T cells sorted from blood. Receptor source: a man aged 30-40 years in good health. CDR3s include the opening cysteine and the closing phenylalanine or tryptophan. D genes are given only for firm matches. The size entry is marked missing in some rows and otherwise reads once, few, many or a size class.

v_call	d_call	clone_size	j_call	cdr3_nt	cdr3_aa
TRBV25-1	.	once	TRBJ2-3	TGTGCCAGCAGTAGCGGGCTTGGGGCAGATACGCAGTATTTT	CASSSGLGADTQYF
TRBV7-9	.	.	TRBJ1-4	TGTGCCAGGCTTAATGAAAAACTGTTTTTT	CARLNEKLFF
TRBV5-1	TRBD1	.	TRBJ1-1	TGCGCCAGCAGCTTGGTACCAGGGGGTCTAGGCACTGAAGCTTTCTTT	CASSLVPGGLGTEAFF
TRBV5-5	.	.	TRBJ2-7	TGTGCCAGCAGCTTGGCAGGGTTCGAGCAGTACTTC	CASSLAGFEQYF
TRBV28	.	.	TRBJ2-1	TGTGCCAGCAGCAGTTTCAGGGGAGGCCCTACAACGGGCTACAATGAGCAGTTCTTC	CASSSFRGGPTTGYNEQFF
TRBV6-1	TRBD1	.	TRBJ1-1	TGTGCCAGCAGCCGGGACAGCCTCATGAACACTGAAGCTTTCTTT	CASSRDSLMNTEAFF
TRBV6-1	.	.	TRBJ1-1	TGTGCCAGCAGGACCTGGAGAGACACTGAAGCTTTCTTT	CASRTWRDTEAFF
TRBV28	.	.	TRBJ2-2	TGTGCCAGCACTCCCCCCGGGAACCGATTCGCCGGGGAGCTGTTTTTT	CASTPPGNRFAGELFF
TRBV15	TRBD1	once	TRBJ2-5	TGTGCCACCAGCATGGTGGGACAGGGCCCGTACCAAGAGACCCAGTACTTC	CATSMVGQGPYQETQYF
TRBV7-8	.	.	TRBJ2-7	TGTGCCAGCACTCCCCGGGACACCTCCTACGAGCAGTACTTC	CASTPRDTSYEQYF
TRBV7-3	TRBD1	.	TRBJ1-2	TGTGCCAGCAGCTCAGGGGGTGGCTACACCTTC	CASSSGGGYTF
TRBV2	.	.	TRBJ2-1	TGTGCCAGAAAAACACAGGACAGACCCAGTAGCCCGAGCTCCTACAATGAGCAGTTCTTC	CARKTQDRPSSPSSYNEQFF
TRBV18	TRBD1	.	TRBJ2-1	TGTGCCAGCTCGCCAGGGGGCCCCTACAATGAGCAGTTCTTC	CASSPGGPYNEQFF
TRBV7-9	TRBD2	.	TRBJ2-7	TGTGCTATCGGAGGGGACTACGACGAGCAGTACTTC	CAIGGDYDEQYF
TRBV7-7	.	.	TRBJ2-1	TGTGCTAGCAGCTTTAGAGTATCCAAAAGCAATGAGCAGTTCTTC	CASSFRVSKSNEQFF
TRBV29-1	.	.	TRBJ2-5	TGCAGCGTTGAGGGGGTCCCGGAGACCCAGTACTTC	CSVEGVPETQYF
TRBV11-2	.	.	TRBJ2-7	TGTGCCAGCAGCTCGCTCCGACGCGGCAGGGTCTACGAGCAGTACTTC	CASSSLRRGRVYEQYF
TRBV19	.	.	TRBJ2-3	TGTGCCAGTAGTATTTCGGTGGATACGCAGTATTTT	CASSISVDTQYF
TRBV6-6	.	.	TRBJ2-5	TGTGCCAGCAGTTATGGCCCTCGGGGTGAGACCCAGTACTTC	CASSYGPRGETQYF
TRBV5-1	TRBD1	.	TRBJ2-5	TGCGCCAGCAGCTTTTCAGGGACAGGGGAGACCCAGTACTTC	CASSFSGTGETQYF
TRBV15	.	.	TRBJ2-7	TGTGCCACCAGCAGACGCTCAGGGGGGGGCTACGAGCAGTACTTC	CATSRRSGGGYEQYF
TRBV6-5	TRBD1	.	TRBJ1-1	TGTGCCAGCAGAACCACAGGGGTTTACACTGAAGCTTTCTTT	CASRTTGVYTEAFF
TRBV2	.	.	TRBJ2-2	TGTGCCAGCACACCACTGGGGGGCCCCTCCGGGGAGCTGTTTTTT	CASTPLGGPSGELFF
TRBV2	TRBD1	.	TRBJ2-2	TGTGCCAGCAGTGATCAGGGGGCCGGCGGGGAGCTGTTTTTT	CASSDQGAGGELFF
TRBV7-2	TRBD1	.	TRBJ1-5	TGTGCCAGCAGCTCCCAGGGGGCAGGACAGCCCCAGCATTTT	CASSSQGAGQPQHF
TRBV7-9	.	.	TRBJ2-1	TGTGCCAGCAGCCCTATACTCCCGGGGGCGGGGCTTTACAATGAGCAGTTCTTC	CASSPILPGAGLYNEQFF
TRBV7-8	.	.	TRBJ1-5	TGTGCCAGCAGCTTAGGGTTAGGGGGTGGACAGCCCCAGCATTTT	CASSLGLGGGQPQHF
TRBV11-2	.	.	TRBJ2-7	TGTGCCAGCAGCACTCCCCGACTAGCCTACGAGCAGTACTTC	CASSTPRLAYEQYF
TRBV7-8	.	.	TRBJ1-5	TGTGCCAGCAGCTTAGCGGAGGGCCTAAGGCAGCCCCAGCATTTT	CASSLAEGLRQPQHF
TRBV28	.	.	TRBJ2-4	TGTGCCAGCAGTTTCGTCGGGGGACTAGCCAAAAACATTCAGTACTTC	CASSFVGGLAKNIQYF
TRBV7-9	.	.	TRBJ2-7	TGTGCCAGCAGCCCCAGAGGCTTGCACTACGAGCAGTACTTC	CASSPRGLHYEQYF
TRBV18	TRBD2	.	TRBJ2-5	TGTGCCAGCTCTGGACTAGCGGGAGTTAACCAAGAGACCCAGTACTTC	CASSGLAGVNQETQYF
TRBV6-5	.	.	TRBJ2-3	TGTGCCAGCAGTTACTTGGGGACAATCACAGATACGCAGTATTTT	CASSYLGTITDTQYF
TRBV28	.	.	TRBJ2-5	TGTGCCAGCAGTTCTACCGGGACACAAGAGACCCAGTACTTC	CASSSTGTQETQYF
TRBV27	.	.	TRBJ2-6	TGTGCCAGCAGTTCATTAAAAACAGGCTCTGGGGCCAACGTCCTGACTTTC	CASSSLKTGSGANVLTF
TRBV11-2	.	.	TRBJ1-2	TGTGCCAGCAGCTCTGGCTATGGCTACACCTTC	CASSSGYGYTF
TRBV18	.	.	TRBJ2-3	TGTGCCAGCTCACCACCGGCGCCGGGGCGTACAGATACGCAGTATTTT	CASSPPAPGRTDTQYF
TRBV4-2	TRBD2	.	TRBJ2-7	TGTGCCAGCAGCCAAGATCAAGTAGCGGGGCCGTACGAGCAGTACTTC	CASSQDQVAGPYEQYF
TRBV7-2	.	.	TRBJ2-7	TGTGCCAGCAGCTTCCGGGCCGGGGAAGGAGAGCAGTACTTC	CASSFRAGEGEQYF
TRBV5-1	.	.	TRBJ2-1	TGCGCCAGCAGCTTGGATGTTGAGCAGTTCTTC	CASSLDVEQFF
TRBV19	.	.	TRBJ1-2	TGTGCCAGTAGTATCGGGGGTAACTATGGCTACACCTTC	CASSIGGNYGYTF
TRBV5-1	TRBD2	.	TRBJ2-1	TGCGCCAGCAGCACGGGACTAGCGGCCTACAATGAGCAGTTCTTC	CASSTGLAAYNEQFF
TRBV4-1	TRBD1	.	TRBJ2-7	TGCGCCAGCAGCCAGGGGGACAGGGCCTACGAGCAGTACTTC	CASSQGDRAYEQYF
TRBV28	.	once	TRBJ2-6	TGTGCCAGCAGCCCTACTGGACCGACCTCTGGGGCCAACGTCCTGACTTTC	CASSPTGPTSGANVLTF
TRBV11-3	TRBD1	.	TRBJ2-7	TGTGCCAGCAGCTTACCCCGGACAGGGAGGCAGTACTTC	CASSLPRTGRQYF
TRBV18	.	.	TRBJ2-3	TGTGCCAGCTCACCAAACAGGGCGGGTTACACAGATACGCAGTATTTT	CASSPNRAGYTDTQYF
TRBV18	.	.	TRBJ2-7	TGTGCCAGCTCAGAACGGGGGTGGGACCGCTACGAGCAGTACTTC	CASSERGWDRYEQYF
TRBV7-8	TRBD1	.	TRBJ2-3	TGTGCCAGCAGCCCTAGGCGGGTTAAGGGACAGGGTACAGATACGCAGTATTTT	CASSPRRVKGQGTDTQYF
TRBV11-3	TRBD2	.	TRBJ2-7	TGTGCCAGCAGCTTTCTAGCGGGAGGATACGAGCAGTACTTC	CASSFLAGGYEQYF